This T cell receptor (beta chain) was captured in a study of a mutant IDH1 vaccine in newly diagnosed glioma. Study overall: Vaccinations were initiated 4-6 weeks following radiotherapy alone, or were given together with temozolomide cycles. Antecedent treatment encompassed radiotherapy, temozolomide, or their combination; the majority received both.

Study conclusions and caveats: Vaccination induced immune responses in about 93% of patients. No link was apparently found between pseudoprogression and changes in top peripheral T cell clonotypes.

Time point meaning: week 5, during vaccination. Vaccination comprised doses that each held 300 ug of mutant IDH1 20-mer peptide, plus topical imiquimod. Note on this clone: Its antigen is unidentified.

Repertoires were generated with immunoSEQ multiplex PCR, while TCRdb's copy carries only in-frame clones and drops some. The sample has approximately 50,000 clones; around 80% are singletons. This CDR3 is built from 13 residues. Germline values: CDR1 SGHTA, CDR2 FQGNSA. Trimming removed 1 base from V and 5 bases from J, with 5 bases in between. The rearrangement links TRBV7-2 to TRBJ2-2; D ambiguous. Sample: PBMCs, taken from a glioma patient whose treatment included an IDH1 peptide vaccine. The TCR originated in a man aged 45-60 years with glioma. The CDR3 here is CASSLDPTGELFF. DNA for the CDR3: TGTGCCAGCAGCTTAGATCCGACCGGGGAGCTGTTTTTT. Looking up the rest from reference TRBV7-2 and TRBJ2-2 gives the full variable domain: GAGVSQSPSNKVTEKGKDVELRCDPISGHTALYWYRQSLGQGLEFLIYFQGNSAPDKSGLPSDRFSAERTGGSVSTLTIQRTQQEDSAVYLCASSLDPTGELFFGEGSRLTVL.